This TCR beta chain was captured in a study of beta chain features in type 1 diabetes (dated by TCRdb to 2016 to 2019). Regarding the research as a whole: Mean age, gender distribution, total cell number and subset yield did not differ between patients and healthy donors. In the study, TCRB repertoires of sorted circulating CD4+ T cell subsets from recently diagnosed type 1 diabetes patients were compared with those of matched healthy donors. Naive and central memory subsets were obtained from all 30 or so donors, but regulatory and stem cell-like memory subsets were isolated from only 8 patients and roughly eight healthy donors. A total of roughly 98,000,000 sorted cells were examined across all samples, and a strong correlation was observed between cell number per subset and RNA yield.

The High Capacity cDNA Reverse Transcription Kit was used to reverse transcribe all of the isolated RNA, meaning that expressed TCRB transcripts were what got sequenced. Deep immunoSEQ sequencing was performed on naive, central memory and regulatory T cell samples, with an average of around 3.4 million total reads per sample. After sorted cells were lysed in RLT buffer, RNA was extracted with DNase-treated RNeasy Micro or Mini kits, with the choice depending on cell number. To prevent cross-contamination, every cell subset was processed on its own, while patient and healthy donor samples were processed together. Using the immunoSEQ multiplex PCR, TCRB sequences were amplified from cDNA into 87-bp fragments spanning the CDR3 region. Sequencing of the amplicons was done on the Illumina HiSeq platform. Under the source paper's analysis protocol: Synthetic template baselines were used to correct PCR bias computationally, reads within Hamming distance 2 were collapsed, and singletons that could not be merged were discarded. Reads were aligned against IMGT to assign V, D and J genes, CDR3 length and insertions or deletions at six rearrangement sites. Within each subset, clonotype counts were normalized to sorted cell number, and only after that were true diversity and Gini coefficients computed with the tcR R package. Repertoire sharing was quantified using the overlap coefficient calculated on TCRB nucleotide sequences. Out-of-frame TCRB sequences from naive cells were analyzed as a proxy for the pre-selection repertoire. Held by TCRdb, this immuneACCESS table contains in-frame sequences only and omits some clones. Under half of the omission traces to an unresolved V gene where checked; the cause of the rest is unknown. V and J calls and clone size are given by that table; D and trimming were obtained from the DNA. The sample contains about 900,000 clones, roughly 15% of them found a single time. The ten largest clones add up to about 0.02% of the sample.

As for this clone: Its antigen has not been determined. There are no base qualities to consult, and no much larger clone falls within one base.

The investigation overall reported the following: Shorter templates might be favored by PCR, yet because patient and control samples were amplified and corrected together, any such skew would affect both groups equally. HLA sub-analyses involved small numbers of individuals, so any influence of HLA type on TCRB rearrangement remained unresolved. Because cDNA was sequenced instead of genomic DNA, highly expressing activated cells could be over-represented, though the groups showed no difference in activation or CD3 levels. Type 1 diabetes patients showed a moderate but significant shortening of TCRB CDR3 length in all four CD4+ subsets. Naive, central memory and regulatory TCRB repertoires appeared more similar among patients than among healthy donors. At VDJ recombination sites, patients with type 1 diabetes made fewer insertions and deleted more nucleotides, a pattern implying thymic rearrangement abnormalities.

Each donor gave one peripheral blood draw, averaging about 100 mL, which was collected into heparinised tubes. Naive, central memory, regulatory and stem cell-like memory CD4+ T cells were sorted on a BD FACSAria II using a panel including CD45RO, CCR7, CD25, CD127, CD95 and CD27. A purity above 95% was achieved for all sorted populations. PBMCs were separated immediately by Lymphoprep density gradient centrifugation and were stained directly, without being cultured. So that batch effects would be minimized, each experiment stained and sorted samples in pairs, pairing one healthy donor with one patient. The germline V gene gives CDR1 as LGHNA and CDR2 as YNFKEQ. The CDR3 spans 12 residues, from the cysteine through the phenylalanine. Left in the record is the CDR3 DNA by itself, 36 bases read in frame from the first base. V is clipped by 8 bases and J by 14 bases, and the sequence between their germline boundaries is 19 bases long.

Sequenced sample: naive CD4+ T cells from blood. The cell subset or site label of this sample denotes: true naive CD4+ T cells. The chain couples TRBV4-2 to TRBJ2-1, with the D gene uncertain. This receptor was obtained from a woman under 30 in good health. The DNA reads TGTGCCAGCGGGTACCTGGAGCCCCGAGAGTTCTTC. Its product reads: CASGYLEPREFF.